The present TCR beta chain was sequenced within a study of beta chain features in type 1 diabetes. Study-wide results and caveats: TCRB CDR3 length was moderately but significantly reduced in all four CD4+ subsets of Type 1 diabetes patients.

The investigators reverse transcribed all of the isolated RNA, so they sequenced expressed TCRB transcripts. About 3.57 million reads per sample on average were obtained from naive, central memory and regulatory T cell samples. Clones were read by immunoSEQ multiplex PCR, and TCRdb kept only the in-frame ones, dropping some. The sample has under 350,000 clones, roughly a quarter seen once. Trimming left V 6 bases short and J 5 bases short, with 14 bases between. The germline CDR1 and CDR2 sequences are SNHLY and FYNNEI. CDR3 length equals 14 residues. This clone appeared a few times. Its antigen remains unknown.

The clonotype comes from a woman in her 30s with type 1 diabetes. The chain is built from TRBV2 and TRBJ1-5; D possibly corresponds to TRBD1 (6 bases). Sequencing was done on a sample of naive CD4+ T cells from blood. The CDR3 loop reads CASSDMGGHQPQHF. The CDR3 region has the DNA TGTGCCAGCAGCGACATGGGGGGGCATCAGCCCCAGCATTTT.